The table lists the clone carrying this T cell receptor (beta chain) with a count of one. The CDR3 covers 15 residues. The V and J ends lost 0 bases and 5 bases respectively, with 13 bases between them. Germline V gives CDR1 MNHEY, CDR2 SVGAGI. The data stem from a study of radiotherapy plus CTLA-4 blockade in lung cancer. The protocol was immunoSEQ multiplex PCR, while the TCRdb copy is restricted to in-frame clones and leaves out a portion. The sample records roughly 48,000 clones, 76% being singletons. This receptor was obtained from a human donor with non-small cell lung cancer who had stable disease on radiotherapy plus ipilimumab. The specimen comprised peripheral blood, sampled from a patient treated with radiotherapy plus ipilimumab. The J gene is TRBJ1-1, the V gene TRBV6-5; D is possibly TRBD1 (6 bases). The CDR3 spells CASSYSRGGLTEAFF. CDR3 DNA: TGTGCCAGCAGTTACTCGAGAGGGGGGCTGACTGAAGCTTTCTTT.